The 21 T cell receptor beta chains below come from one sample, sequenced in a study of monozygotic twins with inflammatory bowel disease. TCRdb re-called the 5' RACE reads; every CDR3 protein appears as one record, without DNA. In total, the table holds fewer than 550,000 distinct CDR3 sequences. The sample taken for sequencing was blood. These receptors came from a human donor with ulcerative colitis or Crohn's disease, or a healthy co-twin of an affected twin (not recorded which).

The V call is TRBV6-6, the J call TRBJ1-2. The CDR3 runs to 14 residues. Germline CDR1 is MNHNY and CDR2 is SVGAGI (reference sequence). The CDR3 is CASSSWDFNYGYTF.

The rearrangement joins TRBV27 to TRBJ2-1; the D gene TCRdb calls, TRBD2, cannot be checked with no DNA. This CDR3 region has 15 residues. Germline V gene sequence: CDR1 MNHEY, CDR2 SMNVEV (reference sequence). CDR3 residues: CASSFSSGRGNEQFF.

The chain employs TRBV7-2 and TRBJ2-3; TCRdb outputs TRBD1, but without DNA this stays unchecked. CDR1 is SGHTA and CDR2 is FQGNSA in the germline V gene. The CDR3 loop spans 16 amino acids. This CDR3 is CASSLWRGTSTDTQYF.

The rearrangement uses TRBV7-2 and TRBJ2-5; lacking DNA, the TRBD2 call made by TCRdb goes unchecked. The germline gives CDR1 SGHTA, CDR2 FQGNSA. The CDR3 is made up of 16 amino acids. CDR3 amino acids: CASSLRLAGGSETQYF.

The V and J genes are TRBV15 and TRBJ1-4; TCRdb proposes TRBD1, but this gene call is untestable without DNA. Germline V CDR1 and CDR2: LNHNV, YYDKDF (reference sequence). The CDR3 sequence is 16 residues long. CDR3 region: CATSSDWTGVGEKLFF.

This chain connects TRBV2 to TRBJ2-7; with no DNA, the TCRdb D assignment of TRBD2 cannot be verified. The CDR3 runs 13 residues. Germline CDR1 reads SNHLY; CDR2 reads FYNNEI. The CDR3 sequence: CASSELAGYEQYF.

The genes are TRBV2 and TRBJ1-2; the TCRdb call, TRBD1, lacks DNA for checking. Per germline, CDR1 SNHLY and CDR2 FYNNEI. This CDR3 has 14 amino acids. The CDR3 loop reads CASSQTGSNYGYTF.

This chain's CDR3 is CSALPGQGEIDGYTF. The genes are TRBV20-1 and TRBJ1-2; TCRdb designates TRBD1, a call that cannot be tested without DNA. CDR1 DFQATT and CDR2 SNEGSKA come from the germline V gene (reference sequence). CDR3 length: 15 amino acids.

The chain joins TRBV5-6 to TRBJ2-1; without DNA, the TCRdb call of TRBD1 cannot be checked. CDR1 is SGHDT, CDR2 YYEEEE, per germline. The CDR3 is 15 residues long. The chain's CDR3 is CASSPPPGRLDEQFF.

V and J are TRBV9 and TRBJ2-3. The CDR3 spans 12 residues. The V gene's germline CDR1 is SGDLS and CDR2 YYNGEE. The chain's CDR3 is CASSSLSDTQYF.

CDR3 amino acids: CASSSQGDSGNTIYF. The V and J genes are TRBV5-1 and TRBJ1-3; TCRdb calls TRBD1, which cannot be checked without DNA. Germline V gene sequence: CDR1 SGHRS, CDR2 YFSETQ. This CDR3 comprises 15 residues.

The rearrangement joins TRBV30 to TRBJ1-2; without DNA, the TCRdb call of TRBD1 cannot be checked. CDR3 length: 14 residues. Germline lookup yields CDR1 GTSNPN and CDR2 SVGIG (reference sequence). The CDR3 protein is CAWSVRGQGSGYTF.

This chain uses TRBV20-1 with TRBJ2-7; TCRdb calls TRBD1, which cannot be checked without DNA. This CDR3 has 12 amino acids. Germline V gene lookup returns CDR1 DFQATT and CDR2 SNEGSKA (reference sequence). The CDR3 loop reads CSAGDRPGEQYF.

V gene TRBV7-2 combines with J gene TRBJ1-1. This CDR3 comprises 13 residues. CDR1 is SGHTA and CDR2 is FQGNSA in the germline V gene. The CDR3 here is CASAGGQETEAFF.

This chain links TRBV20-1 with TRBJ2-7; the D call from TCRdb, TRBD1, cannot be confirmed without DNA. Germline V gene sequence: CDR1 DFQATT, CDR2 SNEGSKA (reference sequence). CDR3 length: 14 amino acids. The CDR3 sequence: CSAREYAHVYEQYF.

The rearrangement uses TRBV7-9 and TRBJ1-1; TCRdb lists TRBD1, though no DNA is available to test this call. CDR3 length: 14 amino acids. The germline V gene has CDR1 SEHNR and CDR2 FQNEAQ (reference sequence). The CDR3 protein is CASSLGAGGTEAFF.

This rearrangement joins TRBV7-2 to TRBJ2-7; lacking DNA, the TRBD2 call made by TCRdb goes unchecked. Germline values: CDR1 SGHTA, CDR2 FQGNSA. The CDR3 covers 17 residues. The CDR3 loop reads CASSLKGPGLGLVEQYF.

This rearrangement joins TRBV2 to TRBJ1-2; checking the TCRdb D call of TRBD1 is not possible without DNA. The CDR3 totals 13 residues. Germline CDR1 and CDR2: SNHLY and FYNNEI. The CDR3: CASSELGAQGYTF.

V gene TRBV12-3 or TRBV12-4 combines with J gene TRBJ2-1. The length of the CDR3 is 15 residues. The CDR3 loop is CASSFAASFPHEQFF.

This sequence joins TRBV12-3 or TRBV12-4 and TRBJ2-1; TCRdb lists TRBD2, though no DNA is available to test this call. The CDR3 consists of 14 residues. CDR3 region: CASSPTSPYNEQFF.

The rearrangement joins TRBV20-1 to TRBJ1-5. CDR3 length: 15 residues. Germline V gives CDR1 DFQATT, CDR2 SNEGSKA (reference sequence). The CDR3 here is CSAQSVGEGNQPQHF.